This T cell receptor (beta chain) stems from a study of early T cells in non-severe SARS-CoV-2 infection. In this sample, this clonotype turned up many times. TCRdb itself ran the 5' RACE reads through MiXCR, one entry per CDR3 protein. The sample includes over 25,000 distinct CDR3 sequences, roughly 5.9% of them seen just once. Sequenced: whole blood. The sequence was obtained from an adult who was a healthcare worker with PCR-confirmed SARS-CoV-2 infection or an uninfected control (not recorded which).

The CDR3, as DNA: TGCGCCAGCAGCCAAGATTGGGCAGGGGGAGCCTCCGAGCAGTACTTC. This encodes CASSQDWAGGASEQYF. The V call is TRBV4-3, the J call TRBJ2-7, with TRBD1 matching over 7 bases. The CDR3 runs 16 residues. Germline loops: CDR1 LGHNA, CDR2 YSLEER. The V gene end was trimmed by 0 bases and the J gene end by 6 bases; junction bases not matched to a gene: 11.